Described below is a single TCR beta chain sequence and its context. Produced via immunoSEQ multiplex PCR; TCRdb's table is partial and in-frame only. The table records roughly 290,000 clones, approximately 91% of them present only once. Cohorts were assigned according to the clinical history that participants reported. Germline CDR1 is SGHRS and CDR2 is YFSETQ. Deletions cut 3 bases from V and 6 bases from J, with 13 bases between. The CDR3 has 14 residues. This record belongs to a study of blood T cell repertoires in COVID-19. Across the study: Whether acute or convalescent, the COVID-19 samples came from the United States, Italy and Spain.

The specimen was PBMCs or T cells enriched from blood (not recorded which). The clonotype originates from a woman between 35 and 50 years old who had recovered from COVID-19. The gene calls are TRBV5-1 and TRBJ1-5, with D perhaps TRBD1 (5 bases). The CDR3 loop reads CASSSGEKGQPQHF. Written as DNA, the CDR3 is TGCGCCAGCAGCTCGGGGGAGAAGGGTCAGCCCCAGCATTTT.